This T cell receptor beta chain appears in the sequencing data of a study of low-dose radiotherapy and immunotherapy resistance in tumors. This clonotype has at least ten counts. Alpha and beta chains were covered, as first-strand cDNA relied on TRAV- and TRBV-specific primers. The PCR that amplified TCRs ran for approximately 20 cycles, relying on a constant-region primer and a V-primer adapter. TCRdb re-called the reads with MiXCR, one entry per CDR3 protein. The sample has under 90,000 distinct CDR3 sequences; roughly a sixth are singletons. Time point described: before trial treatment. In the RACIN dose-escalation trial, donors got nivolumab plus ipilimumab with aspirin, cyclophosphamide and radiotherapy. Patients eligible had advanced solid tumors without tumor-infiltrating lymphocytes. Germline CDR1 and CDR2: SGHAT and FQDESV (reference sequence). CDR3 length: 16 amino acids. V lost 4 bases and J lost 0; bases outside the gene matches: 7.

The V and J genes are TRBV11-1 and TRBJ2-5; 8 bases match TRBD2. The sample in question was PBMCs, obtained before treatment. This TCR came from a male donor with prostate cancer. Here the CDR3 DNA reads TGTGCCAGCAGCTCCTCAGCGGGGGCAAACCAAGAGACCCAGTACTTC. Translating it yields CASSSSAGANQETQYF.